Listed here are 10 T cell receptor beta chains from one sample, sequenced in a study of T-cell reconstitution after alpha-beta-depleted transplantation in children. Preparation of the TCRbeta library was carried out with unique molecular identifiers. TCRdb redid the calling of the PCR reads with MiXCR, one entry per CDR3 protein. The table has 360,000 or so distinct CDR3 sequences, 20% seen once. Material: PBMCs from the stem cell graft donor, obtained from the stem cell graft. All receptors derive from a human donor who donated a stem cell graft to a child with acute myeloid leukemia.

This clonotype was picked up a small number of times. The CDR3 bases are TGTGCCAGCAGCCTGTTGGTGGGACTAGCGGAAACCTACGAGCAGTACTTC. This sequence encodes CASSLLVGLAETYEQYF. J is TRBJ2-7 and V is TRBV7-2, with 11 bases fitting TRBD2. The CDR3 contains 17 residues. Germline V gives CDR1 SGHTA, CDR2 FQGNSA. The J segment lost 2 bases and the V segment lost 5 bases, leaving 11 bases of the junction unmatched.

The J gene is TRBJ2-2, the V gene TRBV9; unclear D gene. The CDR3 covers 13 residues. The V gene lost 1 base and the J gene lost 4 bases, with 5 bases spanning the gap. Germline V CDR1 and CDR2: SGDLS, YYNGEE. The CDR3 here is CASSVISTGELFF. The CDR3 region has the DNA TGTGCCAGCAGCGTAATTAGCACCGGGGAGCTGTTTTTT.

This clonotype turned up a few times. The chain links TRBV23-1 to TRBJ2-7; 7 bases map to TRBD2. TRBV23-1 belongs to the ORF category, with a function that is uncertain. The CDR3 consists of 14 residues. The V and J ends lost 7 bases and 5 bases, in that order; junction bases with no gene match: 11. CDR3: CASTRGDRGHEQYF. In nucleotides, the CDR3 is TGCGCCAGCACTCGGGGGGACCGAGGGCACGAGCAGTACTTC.

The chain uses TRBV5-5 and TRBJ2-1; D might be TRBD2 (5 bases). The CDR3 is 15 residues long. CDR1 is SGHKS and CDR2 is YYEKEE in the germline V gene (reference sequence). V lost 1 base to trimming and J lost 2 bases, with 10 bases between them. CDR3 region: CASSLSRATYNEQFF. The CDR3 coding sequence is TGTGCCAGCAGCTTGTCGCGGGCAACCTACAATGAGCAGTTCTTC.

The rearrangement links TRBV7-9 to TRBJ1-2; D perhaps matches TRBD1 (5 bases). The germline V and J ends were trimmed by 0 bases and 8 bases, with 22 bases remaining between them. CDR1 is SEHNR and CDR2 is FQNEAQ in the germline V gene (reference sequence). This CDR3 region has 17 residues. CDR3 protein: CASSLATGGGYSIGYTF. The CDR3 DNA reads TGTGCCAGCAGCTTAGCTACAGGTGGTGGGTATAGTATCGGCTACACCTTC.

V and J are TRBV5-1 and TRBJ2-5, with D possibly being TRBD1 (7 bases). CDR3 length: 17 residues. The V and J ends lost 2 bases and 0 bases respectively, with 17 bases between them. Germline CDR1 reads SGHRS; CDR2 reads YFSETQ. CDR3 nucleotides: TGCGCCAGCAGCTTACTGCAGGGGGGACTTTACCAAGAGACCCAGTACTTC. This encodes CASSLLQGGLYQETQYF. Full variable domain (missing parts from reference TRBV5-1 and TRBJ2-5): KAGVTQTPRYLIKTRGQQVTLSCSPISGHRSVSWYQQTPGQGLQFLFEYFSETQRNKGNFPGRFSGRQFSNSRSEMNVSTLELGDSALYLCASSLLQGGLYQETQYFGPGTRLLVL.

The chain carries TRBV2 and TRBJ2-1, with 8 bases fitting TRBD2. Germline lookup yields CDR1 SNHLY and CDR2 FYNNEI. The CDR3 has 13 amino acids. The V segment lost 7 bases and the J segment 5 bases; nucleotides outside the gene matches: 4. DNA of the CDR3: TGTGCCAGCAAACGGGAGGGACACAATGAGCAGTTCTTC. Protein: CASKREGHNEQFF.

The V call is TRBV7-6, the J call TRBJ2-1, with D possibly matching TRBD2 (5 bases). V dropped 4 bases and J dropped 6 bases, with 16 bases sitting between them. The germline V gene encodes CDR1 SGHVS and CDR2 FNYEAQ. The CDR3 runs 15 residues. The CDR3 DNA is TGTGCCAGCAGCTCATCGGGAACCTCGGTCAATGAGCAGTTCTTC. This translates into CASSSSGTSVNEQFF.

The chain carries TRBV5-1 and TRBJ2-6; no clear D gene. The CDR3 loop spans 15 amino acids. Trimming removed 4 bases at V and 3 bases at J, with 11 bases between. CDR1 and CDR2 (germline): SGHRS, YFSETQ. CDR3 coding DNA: TGCGCCAGCAGCCTCAGGTTGAGTGGGGCCAACGTCCTGACTTTC. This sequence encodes CASSLRLSGANVLTF.

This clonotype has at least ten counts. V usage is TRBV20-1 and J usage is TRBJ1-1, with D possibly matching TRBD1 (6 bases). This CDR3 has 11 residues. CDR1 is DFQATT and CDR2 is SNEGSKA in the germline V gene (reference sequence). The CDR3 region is CRGGGGTEAFF. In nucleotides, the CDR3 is TGCAGGGGGGGAGGGGGCACTGAAGCTTTCTTT.